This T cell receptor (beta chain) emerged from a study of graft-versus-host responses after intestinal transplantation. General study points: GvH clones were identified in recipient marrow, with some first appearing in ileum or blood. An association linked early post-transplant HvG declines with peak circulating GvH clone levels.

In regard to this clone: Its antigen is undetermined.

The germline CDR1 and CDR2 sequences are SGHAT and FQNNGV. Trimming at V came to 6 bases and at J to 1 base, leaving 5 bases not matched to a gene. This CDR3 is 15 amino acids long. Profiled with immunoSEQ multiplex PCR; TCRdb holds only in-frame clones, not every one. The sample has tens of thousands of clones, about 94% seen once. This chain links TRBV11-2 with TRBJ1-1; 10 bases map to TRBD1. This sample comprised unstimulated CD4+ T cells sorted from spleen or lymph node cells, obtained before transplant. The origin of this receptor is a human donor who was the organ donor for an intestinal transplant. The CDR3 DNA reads TGTGCCAGCAGAAGACAGGGGGCTAGGAACACTGAAGCTTTCTTT. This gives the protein CASRRQGARNTEAFF.